This TCR beta chain appears in the sequencing data of a study of vaccination and CD4 T cells after COVID-19. Study context: Post-COVID draws followed diagnosis by a median around 92 days (range 35 to 161). Post-vaccination samples were procured at a median of 72 days following dose two (range 14 to 241). Overlapping spike pools from SARS-CoV-2 and HCoV-NL63, HCoV-OC43 and HCoV-229E served as culture stimuli. Notes on the study in general: Spike mono-reactive status applied to 304 of 307 vaccine-specific clones in convalescent patients.

Trimming removed 4 bases from V and 3 bases from J; junction bases left unmatched: 6. This CDR3 region has 16 residues. Germline values: CDR1 KGHDR, CDR2 SFDVKD. Turning to this clonotype: Its antigen is unidentified.

Sample treatment: approximately 9-day PBMC culture with coronavirus spike peptide pools or control peptides (ViraFEST assay). An Oncomine TCR Beta short-read assay was used to sequence the DNA from cultured CD4+ T cells. TCRdb recomputed calls from the PCR reads with MiXCR, one row per CDR3 protein. This table has thousands of distinct CDR3 sequences, roughly 78% appearing once. The chain uses TRBV24-1 and TRBJ2-3, with 10 bases matching TRBD1. Sequences were obtained from CD4+ T cells from blood, cultured in vitro. This receptor was taken from a human donor who had recovered from COVID-19. In nucleotides, the CDR3 is TGTGCCACCAGTGAGCCGACAGGGGGCTCGACAGATACGCAGTATTTT. The encoded protein is CATSEPTGGSTDTQYF.